This record concerns one T cell receptor (beta chain) sequence. The antigen is undetermined. Every patient had relapsed following autologous stem cell transplantation, and cohorts differed in brentuximab vedotin exposure. The record originates from a study of PD-1 blockade in classical Hodgkin lymphoma. The table came from immunoSEQ multiplex PCR; TCRdb's copy has only in-frame clones and leaves some out. The sample has just over 60,000 clones, around 88% seen once. This CDR3 has 16 amino acids. Germline CDR1 is PRHDT and CDR2 is FYEKMQ (reference sequence). Trimming at V came to 1 base and at J to 2 bases, leaving 5 bases not matched to a gene. Study conclusions and caveats: Significant TCR diversity gains by C4D1 occurred in CD4+ but not CD8+ cells.

Material: peripheral blood mononuclear cells (PBMCs), obtained at baseline. The clonotype originates from a human donor with classical Hodgkin lymphoma. The chain couples TRBV13 to TRBJ2-7; 10 bases map to TRBD2. The DNA of the CDR3 is TGTGCCAGCAGCTTAGAGCGGGGGGGCTCGACCTACGAGCAGTACTTC. Translation gives CASSLERGGSTYEQYF.